The clone carrying this TCR beta chain has just a few counts. Profiling relied on immunoSEQ multiplex PCR, and the TCRdb table lists in-frame clones only, not all of them. The sample lists about 67,000 clones; about 89% were seen once. The sample originates from a study of OX40 agonist ivuxolimab in advanced cancers. Study context: Those enrolled were 82.7% male, with a mean age of approximately 60 years and ages from roughly 20 to 85.

This CDR3 comprises 15 residues. Trimming cost V 5 bases and J 4 bases, with 15 bases left between them. The germline gives CDR1 SGHNT, CDR2 YENEEA. Individuals having autoimmune disease history or systemic immunosuppression were not enrolled. The clonotype was recovered from an adult with an advanced solid tumor such as melanoma, head and neck, liver or kidney cancer. This chain joins TRBV11-3 and TRBJ2-1; D is uncertain. The sequencing here drew on CD4+ or CD8+ T cells sorted from blood, taken in a trial of the OX40 agonist ivuxolimab. The CDR3 loop is CASSPLGEPYNEQFF. CDR3 sequence (DNA): TGTGCCAGCAGCCCCCTCGGAGAACCATACAATGAGCAGTTCTTC.